This T cell receptor (beta chain) was identified in a study of blood T cell repertoires in COVID-19. Study at large: Acute and convalescent COVID-19 specimens originated in the United States, Italy and Spain. T cells, B-cell-depleted T cells, or PBMCs provided the cDNA or gDNA that served as material.

This clone came up a few times. Study processing details: The authors estimated nucleated cell counts from reference gene primer amplification. Here immunoSEQ multiplex PCR was the method, and the copy in TCRdb shows in-frame clones only, minus some. V and J calls plus clone size are reproduced from that table; the DNA served to infer D and trimming. The table lists 310,000 or so clones, 90% of them singletons. The CDR3 consists of 14 residues. V was pared by 8 bases and J by 6 bases, with 8 bases of the junction left unmatched. The V gene's germline CDR1 is WNHNN and CDR2 SYGVQD (reference sequence). Participant-reported clinical history was the basis for cohort assignment.

This chain joins TRBV10-1 and TRBJ2-2; 8 bases are shared with TRBD1. Sequencing was carried out using PBMCs or T cells enriched from blood (not recorded which). The clonotype was recovered from a woman aged 18 to 35 with acute COVID-19. The CDR3 protein is CASSRTGKAGELFF. In DNA form, the CDR3 reads TGCGCCAGCTCCCGGACAGGGAAGGCCGGGGAGCTGTTTTTT.